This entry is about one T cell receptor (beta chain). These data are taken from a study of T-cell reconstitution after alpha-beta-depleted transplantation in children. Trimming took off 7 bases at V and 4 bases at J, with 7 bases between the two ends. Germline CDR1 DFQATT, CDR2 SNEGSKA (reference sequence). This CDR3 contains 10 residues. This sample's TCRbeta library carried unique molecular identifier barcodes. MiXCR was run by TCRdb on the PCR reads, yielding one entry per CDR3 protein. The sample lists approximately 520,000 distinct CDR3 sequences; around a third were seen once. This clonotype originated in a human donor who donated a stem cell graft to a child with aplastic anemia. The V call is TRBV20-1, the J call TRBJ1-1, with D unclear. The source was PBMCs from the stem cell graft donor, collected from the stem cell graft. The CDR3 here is CSVGVTEAFF. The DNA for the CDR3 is TGCAGTGTGGGTGTCACTGAAGCTTTCTTT.